The 25 T cell receptor beta chains below were found in one sample sequenced in a study of PD-1 blockade in classical Hodgkin lymphoma. TCRdb's table, derived via immunoSEQ multiplex PCR, lists solely in-frame clones and lacks some. The top ten hold 6.5% to 7% of the sample, which has 20,000 to 25,000 clones, around 80% seen once. Each patient's relapse followed autologous stem cell transplantation, and brentuximab vedotin exposure varied. This specimen consisted of peripheral blood mononuclear cells (PBMCs), obtained at baseline. The origin of the receptors is a human donor with classical Hodgkin lymphoma.

The rearrangement uses TRBV10-3 and TRBJ1-4, with 7 nucleotides matching TRBD1. The CDR3 has 15 residues. Germline trimming cut 5 bases from V and 5 bases from J; bases unmatched to any gene: 8. CDR1 and CDR2 from the germline V gene are ENHRY and SYGVKD. DNA for the CDR3: TGTGCCATCAGTCGCAAGCAGGGGGAGAATGAAAAACTGTTTTTT. This translates into CAISRKQGENEKLFF.

V and J are TRBV9 and TRBJ2-1, with D possibly being TRBD2 (6 bases). CDR3 length equals 15 residues. Germline-derived CDR1 and CDR2 are SGDLS and YYNGEE. V was shortened by 0 bases and J by 0 bases, with 7 bases between the two germline ends. CDR3 protein: CASSVVGSSYNEQFF. The DNA for the CDR3 is TGTGCCAGCAGCGTAGTCGGGAGCTCCTACAATGAGCAGTTCTTC.

The V call is TRBV6-1, the J call TRBJ1-2, with TRBD1 as a possible D gene (6 bases). V gave up 2 bases and J gave up 4 bases, with 11 bases separating them. The CDR3 length is 14 residues. Germline V lookup: CDR1 MNHNS, CDR2 SASEGT. The CDR3 spells CASSEWEGVYGYTF. For the CDR3, the DNA is TGTGCCAGCAGTGAATGGGAGGGGGTCTATGGCTACACCTTC.

This rearrangement joins TRBV6-1 to TRBJ2-5; D gene unclear. Germline-derived CDR1 and CDR2 are MNHNS and SASEGT. This CDR3 comprises 13 residues. Trimming took off 3 bases at V and 5 bases at J, with 10 bases between the two ends. The CDR3: CASSDSLGETQYF. The CDR3 nucleotides are TGTGCCAGCAGTGATAGTCTGGGGGAGACCCAGTACTTC.

The CDR3, as DNA: TGTGCCAGTAGTATGCTAGCGGGGGCGAACACCGGGGAGCTGTTTTTT. This translates into CASSMLAGANTGELFF. This chain uses TRBV19 with TRBJ2-2, with 10 nucleotides matching TRBD2. V trimming: 3 bases; J trimming: 0 bases; junction bases outside the gene matches: 1. This CDR3 contains 16 residues. CDR1 LNHDA and CDR2 SQIVND come from the germline V gene (reference sequence).

J is TRBJ2-5 and V is TRBV11-2; D may match TRBD1 or TRBD2 (5 bases each). Germline CDR1 reads SGHAT; CDR2 reads FQNNGV. There are 14 residues in the CDR3. The V end lost 1 base, the J end lost 11 bases, and 17 bases lay between the germline ends. The CDR3 loop is CASSLAGTGRGQYF. The CDR3 DNA is TGTGCCAGCAGCTTAGCCGGGACGGGGAGAGGGCAGTACTTC. Variable domain in full (rest from reference TRBV11-2 and TRBJ2-5): EAGVAQSPRYKIIEKRQSVAFWCNPISGHATLYWYQQILGQGPKLLIQFQNNGVVDDSQLPKDRFSAERLKGVDSTLKIQPAKLEDSAVYLCASSLAGTGRGQYFGPGTRLLVL.

A remark on this clone: One end of the junction does not line up with germline, which may come from a read error. V and J are TRBV7-7 and TRBJ2-5, with D perhaps being TRBD1 or TRBD2 (6 bases each). This CDR3 comprises 14 residues. From germline, CDR1 is SSHAT and CDR2 FNYEAQ (reference sequence). The CDR3 bases are TGTGCTAGCAGCTCCCTAGGAGGGGGTGAGACCCAGTACTTC. Encoded protein: CASSSLGGGETQYF.

The chain employs TRBV30 and TRBJ1-2; D is uncertain. The CDR3 is 14 residues long. V lost 1 base and J lost 4, with 13 bases in between. CDR1 and CDR2 from the germline V gene are GTSNPN and SVGIG (reference sequence). CDR3 DNA: TGTGCCTGGAGTGCGTCTCGAAGGGTCTATGGCTACACCTTC. It encodes CAWSASRRVYGYTF.

This rearrangement joins TRBV7-2 to TRBJ1-2; D gene unclear. CDR3 length: 14 residues. Germline lookup yields CDR1 SGHTA and CDR2 FQGNSA. Trimming removed 1 base from V and 0 bases from J, with 6 bases in between. The CDR3, as DNA: TGTGCCAGCAGCTTAGTGTTAGCTAACTATGGCTACACCTTC. Its protein product is CASSLVLANYGYTF.

The rearrangement joins TRBV30 to TRBJ1-1; D is undetermined. The CDR3 contains 13 residues. V lost 0 bases, J lost 2 bases, and 7 bases lay in between. Germline values: CDR1 GTSNPN, CDR2 SVGIG (reference sequence). The DNA for the CDR3 is TGTGCCTGGAGTGTAGTTTATAACACTGAAGCTTTCTTT. Its protein is CAWSVVYNTEAFF.

This clone came up a few times. The chain employs TRBV7-2 and TRBJ2-5, with 9 bases that match TRBD1. CDR3 length equals 16 residues. Germline CDR1 and CDR2: SGHTA and FQGNSA. With V trimmed by 4 bases and J by 1 base, 7 bases remained unmatched. The CDR3 spells CASSSAGTGFQETQYF. As DNA, the CDR3 is TGTGCCAGCAGCTCCGCCGGGACAGGGTTCCAAGAGACCCAGTACTTC.

V gene TRBV7-2 combines with J gene TRBJ2-3; TRBD2 aligns across 15 bases. V gave up 3 bases and J gave up 1 base; unmatched junction bases: 8. Germline V gene lookup returns CDR1 SGHTA and CDR2 FQGNSA. The length of the CDR3 is 19 residues. CDR3 bases: TGTGCCAGCAGCTTGGAGGGACTAGCGGGGGGTCCTCGCACAGATACGCAGTATTTT. Encoded protein: CASSLEGLAGGPRTDTQYF.

The rearrangement links TRBV19 to TRBJ1-6; D gene unclear. Per the germline V gene, CDR1 is LNHDA and CDR2 is SQIVND (reference sequence). There are 11 residues in the CDR3. V lost 5 bases and J 7 bases, leaving 3 bases between the germline ends. The CDR3 is CASSPNSPLHF. The CDR3 bases are TGTGCCAGTAGTCCGAATTCACCCCTCCACTTT.

This sequence joins TRBV4-3 and TRBJ2-6, with D perhaps matching TRBD1 (6 bases). Germline V gene sequence: CDR1 LGHNA, CDR2 YSLEER. Trimming removed 0 bases from V and 2 bases from J, with 8 bases in between. The CDR3 extends over 16 amino acids. CDR3 sequence: CASSQDAGAGANVLTF. In DNA form, the CDR3 reads TGCGCCAGCAGCCAAGATGCAGGGGCTGGGGCCAACGTCCTGACTTTC.

J is TRBJ2-1 and V is TRBV7-9; D not certain. The CDR3 is 15 amino acids. Germline-derived CDR1 and CDR2 are SEHNR and FQNEAQ (reference sequence). The V gene lost 1 base and the J gene lost 0 bases, with 7 bases spanning the gap. The CDR3 DNA sequence: TGTGCCAGCAGCTTAGGTGAAAGCTCCTACAATGAGCAGTTCTTC. Its translation is CASSLGESSYNEQFF.

V gene TRBV4-2 combines with J gene TRBJ1-6; 11 bases align to TRBD1. CDR3 length: 16 residues. The V segment lost 4 bases and the J segment 6 bases; nucleotides outside the gene matches: 5. Looked up from germline, CDR1 is LGHNA and CDR2 is YNFKEQ. CDR3 bases: TGTGCCAGCAGCCGAGGAGGGACAGGGGGTAATTCACCCCTCCACTTT. It specifies CASSRGGTGGNSPLHF.

The chain joins TRBV5-1 to TRBJ2-7, with D unclear. The germline V gene encodes CDR1 SGHRS and CDR2 YFSETQ. The CDR3 loop spans 13 amino acids. Trimming shortened V by 4 bases and J by 0 bases, and 8 bases separated the two germline ends. The CDR3 DNA is TGCGCCAGCAGCCCCGAGGACTCCTACGAGCAGTACTTC. This codes for CASSPEDSYEQYF. Drawing the rest from reference TRBV5-1 and TRBJ2-7, the complete variable domain is KAGVTQTPRYLIKTRGQQVTLSCSPISGHRSVSWYQQTPGQGLQFLFEYFSETQRNKGNFPGRFSGRQFSNSRSEMNVSTLELGDSALYLCASSPEDSYEQYFGPGTRLTVT.

V gene TRBV27 combines with J gene TRBJ1-1, with 10 positions matching TRBD1. CDR3 size: 14 residues. After removal of 2 bases from V and 6 bases from J, the junction contained 3 bases not matched to a gene. Germline V gene sequence: CDR1 MNHEY, CDR2 SMNVEV (reference sequence). The CDR3 loop is CASSLMGQGSEAFF. DNA of the CDR3: TGTGCCAGCAGTTTAATGGGACAGGGGTCTGAAGCTTTCTTT.

This rearrangement joins TRBV11-2 to TRBJ1-1; D gene unclear. V dropped 3 bases and J dropped 6 bases, with 17 bases sitting between them. The CDR3 has 15 residues. CDR1 and CDR2 from the germline V gene are SGHAT and FQNNGV. Here the CDR3 reads CASSFSPRVEPEAFF. The CDR3, as DNA: TGTGCCAGCAGCTTTTCCCCCCGAGTCGAACCTGAAGCTTTCTTT.

The chain links TRBV7-6 to TRBJ1-3, with 7 nucleotides matching TRBD1. J was trimmed by 0 bases and V by 5 bases; bases with no gene match: 7. The CDR3 runs 16 residues. From germline, CDR1 is SGHVS and CDR2 FNYEAQ. The CDR3: CASSGPRGNSGNTIYF. The CDR3 DNA reads as TGTGCCAGCAGCGGTCCCAGGGGGAACTCTGGAAACACCATATATTTT.

This chain connects TRBV6-1 to TRBJ2-7; D possibly uses TRBD1 or TRBD2 (5 bases each). CDR3 length: 14 amino acids. Germline CDR1 and CDR2: MNHNS and SASEGT. Trimming took off 5 bases at V and 3 bases at J, with 14 bases between the two ends. CDR3 amino acids: CASSPPGTLYEQYF. DNA of the CDR3: TGTGCCAGCAGTCCCCCCGGGACCCTCTACGAGCAGTACTTC.

The J gene is TRBJ2-5, the V gene TRBV6-5; unclear D gene. CDR3 length: 14 amino acids. Trimming removed 2 bases from V and 1 base from J, with 8 bases in between. Germline CDR1 and CDR2: MNHEY and SVGAGI. CDR3 loop: CASSYVSAQETQYF. CDR3 sequence (DNA): TGTGCCAGCAGTTACGTCTCAGCCCAAGAGACCCAGTACTTC.

This chain uses TRBV7-9 with TRBJ2-5, with a possible D match to TRBD2 (5 bases). Per germline, CDR1 SEHNR and CDR2 FQNEAQ (reference sequence). Trimming took off 5 bases at V and 1 base at J, with 8 bases between the two ends. This CDR3 has 13 residues. CDR3 bases: TGTGCCAGCAGCCGGGATTTCCAAGAGACCCAGTACTTC. Protein: CASSRDFQETQYF.

The chain uses TRBV19 and TRBJ1-3; D is perhaps TRBD1 (6 bases). Germline V gene sequence: CDR1 LNHDA, CDR2 SQIVND (reference sequence). Trimming removed 3 bases from V and 2 bases from J, with 14 bases in between. The CDR3 is 16 amino acids. In nucleotides, the CDR3 is TGTGCCAGTAGTATGAGGGGGGCAGACCCTGGAAACACCATATATTTT. It encodes CASSMRGADPGNTIYF.

This rearrangement joins TRBV2 to TRBJ1-3, with 9 nucleotides matching TRBD1. Germline trimming cut 4 bases from V and 9 bases from J; bases unmatched to any gene: 4. CDR1 is SNHLY, CDR2 FYNNEI, per germline. The CDR3 totals 13 residues. CDR3 sequence: CASSAGTGRTIYF. The CDR3 coding sequence is TGTGCCAGCAGTGCAGGGACAGGGCGCACCATATATTTT.